The present entry profiles one TCR beta chain with its context. Its antigen is unidentified. PCR was performed using 60 Vbeta and 13 Jbeta primers. Generated by immunoSEQ multiplex PCR, the TCRdb table keeps only in-frame clones and is missing some. The sample has under 200,000 clones, 70% to 90% seen once. The CDR3 loop spans 17 amino acids. Germline V gives CDR1 SGDLS, CDR2 YYNGEE. V gave up 3 bases and J gave up 9 bases; unmatched junction bases: 14. These data originate in a study of cytomegalovirus exposure and HLA in healthy donors. Study overall: A preliminary data release comprised about 85 million unique TCRs obtained from HLA-typed donors.

The study, taken as a whole, reports: The authors excluded some V segments, including TRBV6-2 and TRBV6-3, as indistinguishable. HLA alleles were associated with fewer than 20,000 TCR beta sequences in a later analysis at 0.05 false discovery rate. It was reported in a later analysis that an Asian-associated ancestry cluster showed fewer N-insertions than the roughly 660-donor mean.

The gene calls are TRBV9 and TRBJ2-3; 12 positions agree with TRBD1. Sequencing was carried out using PBMCs. This receptor was obtained from a woman aged 25 to 45 in good health and CMV-seronegative. The CDR3 coding sequence is TGTGCCAGCAGCGCCACCGGGACAGGGGGCCTCATGACGACGCAGTATTTT. As protein: CASSATGTGGLMTTQYF.